The 13 T cell receptor beta chains presented below share a single source sample, sequenced in a study of T cells of healthy individuals. TCRdb re-analysed the 5' RACE reads in MiXCR, keeping a single row per CDR3 protein. Counted here are 55,000 to 65,000 distinct CDR3 sequences, roughly 16% occurring once; the ten biggest clones make up around 5%. All receptors derive from a human donor in good health.

This clonotype was picked up a small number of times. The genes are TRBV6-2 or TRBV6-3 and TRBJ1-5; 7 bases agree with TRBD1. Germline CDR1 and CDR2: MNHEY and SVGEGT. The trim removed 6 bases at V and 0 bases at J, leaving 5 bases unmatched. CDR3 length: 15 residues. CDR3 nucleotides: TGTGCCAGCAGCCGCACAGGGGTTAGCAATCAGCCCCAGCATTTT. Its translation: CASSRTGVSNQPQHF.

The chain joins TRBV2 to TRBJ2-3; the D gene is possibly TRBD2 (6 bases). There are 14 residues in the CDR3. V was pared by 8 bases and J by 0 bases, with 12 bases between. The germline gives CDR1 SNHLY, CDR2 FYNNEI. CDR3 coding DNA: TGTGCCAGCTATGTGGGAGGTAGCACAGATACGCAGTATTTT. Translated: CASYVGGSTDTQYF.

This clonotype has just a few counts. V and J are TRBV20-1 and TRBJ1-2; D is possibly TRBD1 (5 bases). The germline V gene encodes CDR1 DFQATT and CDR2 SNEGSKA (reference sequence). The CDR3 length is 13 residues. The V end lost 3 bases, the J end lost 4 bases, and 12 bases lay between the germline ends. CDR3 residues: CSASDGGIYGYTF. DNA of the CDR3: TGCAGTGCTAGTGACGGGGGTATCTATGGCTACACCTTC.

V and J are TRBV12-3 or TRBV12-4 and TRBJ2-3; 7 nucleotides match TRBD2. V dropped 5 bases and J dropped 0; count of bases not matched to a gene: 8. The CDR3 runs 16 residues. CDR3 coding DNA: TGTGCCAGCAGTCCACCAGCGGGGCTGAGCACAGATACGCAGTATTTT. This gives the protein CASSPPAGLSTDTQYF.

This clonotype occurred many times. The chain joins TRBV4-3 to TRBJ2-3; D may be TRBD2 (6 bases). This CDR3 comprises 17 residues. The germline V gene has CDR1 LGHNA and CDR2 YSLEER. V was trimmed by 0 bases and J by 1 base, leaving 14 bases between them. The CDR3 DNA follows: TGCGCCAGCAGCCAAGAACCAGCGGGTCTGGGCACAGATACGCAGTATTTT. Its protein product is CASSQEPAGLGTDTQYF.

The V and J genes are TRBV3-1 and TRBJ2-7; D gene ambiguous. CDR1 and CDR2 from the germline V gene are LGHDT and YNNKEL (reference sequence). Trimming left V 6 bases short and J 7 bases short, with 10 bases between. The CDR3 spans 11 residues. CDR3 sequence reads: CASSLRFEQYF. The CDR3 DNA is TGTGCCAGCAGTCTCAGGTTTGAGCAGTACTTC.

This clonotype has a count of ten or more. The chain carries TRBV29-1 and TRBJ2-7; D possibly uses TRBD1 or TRBD2 (5 bases each). Trimming removed 6 bases at V and 7 bases at J, with 16 bases between. CDR3 length: 12 residues. Germline V gives CDR1 SQVTM, CDR2 ANQGSEA. The CDR3 protein is CSVAGKSGEQYF. The CDR3 nucleotides read TGCAGCGTAGCAGGGAAGTCGGGGGAGCAGTACTTC.

The V and J genes are TRBV4-1 and TRBJ2-2, with TRBD2 matching 9 bases. The CDR3 is made up of 19 amino acids. Per germline, CDR1 MGHRA and CDR2 YSYEKL. The V and J ends lost 0 bases and 3 bases, in that order; junction bases with no gene match: 11. The CDR3 sequence: CASSQDNLGTSFYTGELFF. CDR3 in DNA: TGCGCCAGCAGCCAAGACAACCTCGGGACTAGCTTCTACACCGGGGAGCTGTTTTTT.

This clonotype was seen a handful of times. The rearrangement links TRBV7-3 to TRBJ2-7; TRBD1 is a possible D gene (6 bases). Trimming took 3 bases from V and 7 from J, leaving 10 bases between them. This CDR3 is built from 12 residues. Looked up from germline, CDR1 is SGHTA and CDR2 is FQGTGA. In DNA form, the CDR3 reads TGTGCCAGCAGCTTCCAGGGGCAAGAGCAGTACTTC. It yields the protein CASSFQGQEQYF.

This clonotype was observed a handful of times. V is TRBV5-1 and J is TRBJ2-3; D possibly corresponds to TRBD1 (6 bases). CDR1 SGHRS and CDR2 YFSETQ come from the germline V gene. The CDR3 is made up of 17 amino acids. V was clipped by 2 bases and J by 4 bases, with 20 bases between them. The CDR3 nucleotides are TGCGCCAGCAGCTTAGGAACCCGGGACAAGGGACCAGATACGCAGTATTTT. Translating it yields CASSLGTRDKGPDTQYF.

The CDR3 DNA follows: TGTGCCAGCAGCCGAGGGACTAGCTCGGGGAATGAGCAGTTCTTC. Amino acids: CASSRGTSSGNEQFF. This chain uses TRBV3-1 with TRBJ2-1, with 9 bases aligning to TRBD2. CDR1 and CDR2 from the germline V gene are LGHDT and YNNKEL (reference sequence). Trimming at V came to 4 bases and at J to 7 bases, leaving 8 bases not matched to a gene. The CDR3 runs 15 residues.

This clonotype has a handful of counts. The chain has TRBV7-9 and TRBJ2-7; 9 nucleotides agree with TRBD2. The V gene's germline CDR1 is SEHNR and CDR2 FQNEAQ (reference sequence). The CDR3 consists of 15 residues. Losses at the gene ends were 5 bases for V and 5 bases for J; bases not matched to a gene: 10. Here the CDR3 reads CASSISSGTSHEQYF. CDR3 DNA sequence: TGTGCCAGCAGCATCTCCTCCGGGACTAGCCACGAGCAGTACTTC.

This clonotype was counted only a few times. V gene TRBV6-2 or TRBV6-3 combines with J gene TRBJ2-7, with D perhaps TRBD1 (6 bases). Germline CDR1 MNHEY, CDR2 SVGEGT. Deletions cut 2 bases from V and 6 bases from J, with 11 bases between. The CDR3 runs to 13 residues. CDR3 bases: TGTGCCAGCAGTTACGGGACATGTTTCGAGCAGTACTTC. Amino acid sequence: CASSYGTCFEQYF.